This T cell receptor beta chain is drawn from a study of shared clonotypes between healthy human individuals. Study information: Per donor, three plates held CD4 naive cells, three held CD4 memory, two held CD8 naive and one held CD8 memory.

Study-wide results and caveats: Sharing across several donors was seen in around 5% of naive CD4 clonotypes. Non-shared clonotypes showed lower generation probabilities than clonotypes common to all four donors.

CDR3 size: 14 residues. Germline CDR1 and CDR2: MNHNS and SASEGT. The V end was cut by 2 bases, the J end by 4 bases, with 11 bases between. About this clone itself: Its antigen is unknown.

Sequenced by immunoSEQ multiplex PCR; TCRdb stores in-frame clones only, minus some. The sample lists over a million clones, about 75% seen once, with approximately 1.5% in the top ten. The TCR sequence derives from a man aged 18 to 30 in good health. The sequencing input was memory CD4+ T cells sorted from blood. Subset reported: CD45RA-negative fraction. V usage is TRBV6-1 and J usage is TRBJ1-1; tentative D call: TRBD1 (5 bases). CDR3 sequence reads: CASSEWWGGTEAFF. The CDR3, as DNA: TGTGCCAGCAGTGAATGGTGGGGGGGCACTGAAGCTTTCTTT.